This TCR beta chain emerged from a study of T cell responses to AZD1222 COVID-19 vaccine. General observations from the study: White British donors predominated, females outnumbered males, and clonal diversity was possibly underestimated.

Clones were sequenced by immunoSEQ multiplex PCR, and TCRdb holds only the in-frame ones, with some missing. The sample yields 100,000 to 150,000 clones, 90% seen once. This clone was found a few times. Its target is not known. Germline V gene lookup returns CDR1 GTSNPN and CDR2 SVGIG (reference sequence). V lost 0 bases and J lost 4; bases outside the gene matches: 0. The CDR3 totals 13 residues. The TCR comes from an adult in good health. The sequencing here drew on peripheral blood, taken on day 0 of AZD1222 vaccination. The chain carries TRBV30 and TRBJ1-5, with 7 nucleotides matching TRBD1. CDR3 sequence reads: CAWSVQGNQPQHF. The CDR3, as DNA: TGTGCCTGGAGTGTACAGGGGAATCAGCCCCAGCATTTT. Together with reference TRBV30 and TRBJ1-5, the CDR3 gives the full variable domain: SQTIHQWPATLVQPVGSPLSLECTVEGTSNPNLYWYRQAAGRGLQLLFYSVGIGQISSEVPQNLSASRPQDRQFILSSKKLLLSDSGFYLCAWSVQGNQPQHFGDGTRLSIL.